The T cell receptor beta chain under discussion was sequenced for a study of vaccination and CD4 T cells after COVID-19. This clonotype was seen a few times. Its antigen remains unidentified. Sequencing of DNA taken from cultured CD4+ T cells relied on the Oncomine TCR Beta short-read assay. TCRdb reprocessed the PCR reads with MiXCR, giving one entry per CDR3 protein. Of around 9,600 distinct CDR3 sequences in the sample, about 50% were seen once. The V gene lost 5 bases and the J gene lost 5 bases, with 15 bases spanning the gap. Germline loops: CDR1 MNHEY, CDR2 SVGEGT. The CDR3 is 14 residues long. Treatment here: roughly 10-day PBMC culture with coronavirus spike peptide pools or control peptides (ViraFEST assay). Cell culture was performed with 2.2 million or so PBMCs per well in the presence of approximately 10 IU/ml IL-2 and 10 ug/ml peptide pools.

The receptor comes from a human donor who had recovered from COVID-19. The sequencing input was CD4+ T cells from blood, cultured in vitro. V is TRBV6-2 or TRBV6-3 and J is TRBJ1-2; D is ambiguous. The CDR3 DNA reads as TGTGCCAGCAGTAACCGAAGGACTGGATATGGCTACACCTTC. Protein: CASSNRRTGYGYTF.